The 18 T cell receptor beta chains reported below all come from one sample, sequenced in a study of cytomegalovirus exposure and HLA in healthy donors. Profiling relied on immunoSEQ multiplex PCR, and the TCRdb table lists in-frame clones only, not all of them. Among 67,000 or so clones listed, about 94% were seen once. Sequenced sample: PBMCs. The receptor set was obtained from a man aged 18 to 30 in good health and CMV-seropositive.

The chain links TRBV4-2 to TRBJ1-4, with TRBD1 matching 7 bases. In germline, CDR1 is LGHNA, CDR2 YNFKEQ. The CDR3 is 15 residues long. Trimming cost V 4 bases and J 3 bases; bases outside gene matches: 5. The CDR3 here is CASSLRGQSNEKLFF. The CDR3 DNA is TGTGCCAGCAGCCTCAGGGGACAGTCTAATGAAAAACTGTTTTTT.

The chain couples TRBV6-5 to TRBJ1-4, with 7 bases that match TRBD1. Germline lookup yields CDR1 MNHEY and CDR2 SVGAGI. Unmatched junction bases numbered 2, after V lost 7 bases and J lost 3 bases. The CDR3 has 13 amino acids. In DNA form, the CDR3 reads TGTGCCAGCAAGAGGGGGCCTAATGAAAAACTGTTTTTT. It translates to CASKRGPNEKLFF.

The chain is built from TRBV6-6 and TRBJ2-2; 9 nucleotides agree with TRBD1. Germline lookup yields CDR1 MNHNY and CDR2 SVGAGI (reference sequence). J gave up 2 bases and V 6 bases, and 4 bases lay outside the gene matches. The length of the CDR3 is 15 residues. The CDR3 here is CASRTTGGNTGELFF. CDR3 bases: TGTGCCAGCAGAACGACAGGGGGAAACACCGGGGAGCTGTTTTTT.

The chain joins TRBV11-3 to TRBJ2-1; maybe TRBD2 (6 bases). The germline V gene has CDR1 SGHNT and CDR2 YENEEA. The CDR3 length is 15 residues. Trimming cost V 4 bases and J 8 bases, with 18 bases left between them. This CDR3 reads CASSSRDLGPDEQFF. The CDR3 nucleotides read TGTGCCAGCAGCTCCCGGGACTTAGGGCCCGATGAGCAGTTCTTC.

CDR3: CASSITGDTQPQHF. In DNA form, the CDR3 reads TGTGCCAGCAGTATCACAGGGGACACTCAGCCCCAGCATTTT. The V and J genes are TRBV6-5 and TRBJ1-5, with 7 bases lining up with TRBD1. CDR3 length: 14 amino acids. Germline CDR1 and CDR2: MNHEY and SVGAGI. J was trimmed by 6 bases and V by 5 bases; bases with no gene match: 7.

The chain employs TRBV25-1 and TRBJ2-3; D perhaps matches TRBD1 (6 bases). This CDR3 has 15 amino acids. The germline gives CDR1 MGHDK, CDR2 SYGVNS. The V gene lost 4 bases and the J gene lost 5 bases, with 16 bases spanning the gap. The CDR3 is CASSATHRVGDTQYF. In nucleotides, the CDR3 is TGTGCCAGCAGTGCTACTCACAGGGTTGGAGATACGCAGTATTTT.

V usage is TRBV7-9 and J usage is TRBJ2-5, with D maybe TRBD1 (5 bases). Germline CDR1 SEHNR, CDR2 FQNEAQ (reference sequence). CDR3 length: 14 amino acids. V dropped 8 bases and J dropped 1 base, with 14 bases sitting between them. CDR3 coding DNA: TGTGCCAGCGTGCAGGGTTATGGCCAAGAGACCCAGTACTTC. This codes for CASVQGYGQETQYF. The complete variable domain, with remaining parts taken from reference TRBV7-9 and TRBJ2-5, reads DTGVSQNPRHKITKRGQNVTFRCDPISEHNRLYWYRQTLGQGPEFLTYFQNEAQLEKSRLLSDRFSAERPKGSFSTLEIQRTEQGDSAMYLCASVQGYGQETQYFGPGTRLLVL.

By its share, this clone is medium-sized. The CDR3 loop reads CASSKGAALTDTQYF. CDR3 in DNA: TGTGCCAGCAGCAAAGGGGCCGCCCTGACAGATACGCAGTATTTT. The chain couples TRBV21-1 to TRBJ2-3; whether TRBD1, the table's D call, matches the DNA was not checked. TRBV21-1 is given as a pseudogene. This CDR3 is 15 amino acids long.

This chain uses TRBV6-1 with TRBJ2-1; 9 bases map to TRBD2. The J segment lost 7 bases and the V segment lost 4 bases, leaving 11 bases of the junction unmatched. This CDR3 spans 16 amino acids. Germline-derived CDR1 and CDR2 are MNHNS and SASEGT. The CDR3 DNA reads as TGTGCCAGCAGTGCGGGGGGACTAGCCGGTGGGAATGAGCAGTTCTTC. This codes for CASSAGGLAGGNEQFF.

The rearrangement uses TRBV6-5 and TRBJ2-1; 8 nucleotides agree with TRBD2. Germline V CDR1 and CDR2: MNHEY, SVGAGI. V lost 6 bases, J lost 2 bases, and 3 bases stayed unmatched. This CDR3 comprises 14 residues. The CDR3 coding sequence is TGTGCCAGCAGCTGGCGGGGGGCCTACAATGAGCAGTTCTTC. Protein: CASSWRGAYNEQFF.

This clone was observed a single time. This chain links TRBV7-2 with TRBJ2-1, with 10 bases identical to TRBD2. Germline assignment: CDR1 SGHTA and CDR2 FQGNSA. The CDR3 is made up of 15 amino acids. V was clipped by 3 bases and J by 7 bases; unmatched bases: 6. The CDR3, as DNA: TGTGCCAGCAGCTTTGAAGGACTAGCGGTTAATGAGCAGTTCTTC. Translated: CASSFEGLAVNEQFF.

The genes are TRBV25-1 and TRBJ1-6; D may be TRBD1 (5 bases). CDR3 length: 16 residues. Germline V gene sequence: CDR1 MGHDK, CDR2 SYGVNS. The V end lost 6 bases, the J end lost 7 bases, and 19 bases lay between the germline ends. The CDR3 protein is CASRTPQGGINSPLHF. The CDR3 DNA reads TGTGCCAGCAGAACCCCTCAGGGAGGGATAAATTCACCCCTCCACTTT.

J is TRBJ2-2 and V is TRBV14; the D gene is possibly TRBD1 (6 bases). Deletions cut 1 base from V and 2 bases from J, with 11 bases between. The CDR3 is 16 residues long. Germline V gene data show CDR1 as SGHDN and CDR2 as FVKESK. CDR3 nucleotides: TGTGCCAGCAGCCAAGTGGCAGGGGTCAACACCGGGGAGCTGTTTTTT. Its protein is CASSQVAGVNTGELFF.

V gene TRBV23-1 combines with J gene TRBJ2-3; a weak D match, TRBD1 (5 bases). TRBV23-1 belongs to the ORF category, with a function that is uncertain. The CDR3 length is 17 residues. The V end was cut by 7 bases, the J end by 2 bases, with 22 bases between. The CDR3 sequence: CASTLRGLAHTTDTQYF. In nucleotides, the CDR3 is TGCGCCAGCACCCTAAGGGGTTTGGCTCATACCACAGATACGCAGTATTTT.

This chain joins TRBV28 and TRBJ2-7; 16 nucleotides match TRBD2. Trimming took 8 bases from V and 0 from J; bases not matched to a gene: 10. CDR1 and CDR2 from the germline V gene are MDHEN and SYDVKM. CDR3 size: 18 residues. The chain's CDR3 is CASPPPGLAGGPSYEQYF. The CDR3 nucleotides read TGTGCCAGCCCTCCCCCGGGACTAGCGGGAGGGCCCTCCTACGAGCAGTACTTC.

The chain combines TRBV14 with TRBJ2-2, with D uncertain. V lost 4 bases, J lost 2 bases, and 11 bases lay in between. In germline, CDR1 is SGHDN, CDR2 FVKESK. The CDR3 loop spans 15 amino acids. CDR3 protein: CASSRLQSNTGELFF. CDR3 DNA sequence: TGTGCCAGCAGCCGTTTGCAGTCAAACACCGGGGAGCTGTTTTTT.

The rearrangement joins TRBV5-1 to TRBJ1-2, with a possible D match to TRBD1 (6 bases). Germline CDR1 and CDR2: SGHRS and YFSETQ. Trimming took 4 bases from V and 6 from J, leaving 13 bases between them. The CDR3 sequence is 13 residues long. The CDR3 spells CASSTRGLDGYTF. The CDR3 DNA reads as TGCGCCAGCAGCACCAGGGGTCTGGATGGCTACACCTTC.

The CDR3 coding sequence is TGTGCCAGCAGTGCTACTGGGCTTCTCGGGAACACTGAAGCTTTCTTT. It translates to CASSATGLLGNTEAFF. V gene TRBV6-1 combines with J gene TRBJ1-1, with D hard to call. The CDR3 is 16 amino acids. In germline, CDR1 is MNHNS, CDR2 SASEGT. V was pared by 4 bases and J by 1 base, with 16 bases between.